The T cell receptor (beta chain) under discussion was sequenced for a study of OX40 agonist ivuxolimab in advanced cancers. About the study: The dose-escalation cohort was about 83% male, with a mean age of 60 years, ranging roughly 20 to 90. A history of anti-PD-1, anti-PD-L1 or anti-CTLA-4 therapy was acceptable, and 30% to 45% had some.

Study conclusions and caveats: Blood T cells, both CD4+ and CD8+, expanded clonally by week 6 at 0.1 to 3.0 mg/kg.

This clone was observed a handful of times. Its antigen is not identified. Blood samples were obtained at baseline, cycle 4 day 1, and cycle 7 day 1. Trimming removed 1 base from V and 5 bases from J; junction bases left unmatched: 8. CDR1 is SGHRS and CDR2 is YFSETQ in the germline V gene. The CDR3 is made up of 15 amino acids. Repertoires were generated with immunoSEQ multiplex PCR, while TCRdb's copy carries only in-frame clones and drops some. Altogether 55,000 to 90,000 clones are present, approximately 81% being singletons, with the ten largest covering 0.9% to 1.2%. The source is an adult with an advanced solid tumor such as melanoma, head and neck, liver or kidney cancer. The chain carries TRBV5-1 and TRBJ2-5; 7 bases line up with TRBD2. The material was CD4+ or CD8+ T cells sorted from blood, obtained in a trial of the OX40 agonist ivuxolimab. CDR3 DNA sequence: TGCGCCAGCAGCTTGCAGGGACTAATGGGGGAGACCCAGTACTTC. This codes for CASSLQGLMGETQYF.